This T cell receptor (beta chain) was identified in a study of cytomegalovirus exposure and HLA in healthy donors (dated by TCRdb to the late 2010s). In the study overall: An earlier analysis of roughly 610 of the donors reported 250 to 350 Gb of sequence data and 117 million unique TCR beta sequences obtained from about 200 million T cells. Donor age, sex, ethnicity and CMV serostatus were compiled together with the repertoire data. To study patterns of TCR occurrence, a later analysis re-analyzed previously published TCR beta repertoires from more than 550 donors and added high-resolution HLA genotyping. The study profiled the T cell repertoires of 666 subjects by immunosequencing and related them to cytomegalovirus serostatus. An earlier analysis of 450 to 750 of the donors used high-throughput TCR beta sequencing to judge whether each TCR beta V gene segment behaved as functional or pseudogenic. Among 300 to 500 genotyped donors of the cohort, an average of around 220,000 unique TCR beta nucleotide sequences was sequenced per donor, of which approximately 18% were non-productive. About 320 gigabases of sequencing data and approximately 85 million unique TCR sequences were included in an early release covering over 600 HLA-typed donors. The study was designed to test whether signatures of past pathogen exposure could be identified by cataloging public T cell receptors. Because of strong linkage in the cohort, roughly five DR-DQ haplotypes were treated as single units for association and clustering. Genome-wide SNP genotypes for about three fifths of the 666 donors were used in a later genetic analysis, which treated that subset as a discovery cohort. The study combined high-throughput TCR immunosequencing, statistical association of individual TCRs with disease status, and machine learning to predict cytomegalovirus infection status. All discovery cohort repertoires had been generated on a single sequencing platform. The number of donors typed differed by locus, with roughly 620-630 for A, B, C, DRB1 and DQB1, roughly 520 for DQA1, 600 to 610 for DPA1, and 472 for DPB1. Besides the first cohort of around 670 subjects, a separate validation cohort made up of 120 different subjects was used. Rather than using new phenotypic data, the later analysis identified candidate immune exposures from TCR beta sequences and from how often those sequences occurred across donors. Of the roughly 390 genotyped donors, approximately 82% fell in the genetic ancestry cluster associated with self-reported Caucasian donors. HLA typing included class I and class II loci at four-digit resolution.

In total, 666 healthy bone marrow donors made up the cohort. Cohort members were all nominally healthy when sampled, although unrecorded immune exposures were likely present. The donor tested CMV seropositive, placing the donor among the roughly 270 seropositive members of the cohort. A peripheral blood sample was provided by each donor, and peripheral blood mononuclear cells were used for TCR beta sequencing. The Qiagen DNeasy Blood Extraction Kit was used to extract genomic DNA from the blood cell samples. This clone was seen only a few times. The antigen it recognizes is unknown. Base qualities are not at hand, and no much larger clone is one base apart. Preparation of the library involved the immunoSEQ multiplex PCR assay. The multiplex PCR relied on a mix of 60 forward primers for TCR Vbeta segments and 13 reverse primers for TCR Jbeta segments. Amplification of the CDR3 region of rearranged TCR beta genes was performed with a multiplex PCR assay on genomic DNA. The amplified TCR beta libraries were sequenced on the Illumina HiSeq System as 87-base-pair reads. Per the source publication's procedure: Across the 670 or so repertoires, a later analysis counted 78 million or so unique TCR beta chains, 9 million to 14 million of which were shared by at least two donors. To remove PCR and sequencing errors, raw reads were error-corrected and collapsed into unique sequences using a nearest-neighbor algorithm that merged closely related sequences. V, D and J gene segments were assigned by aligning CDR3 sequences to IMGT reference sequences. For a sequence to be retained, at least a six-nucleotide match to both a V gene segment and a J gene segment was required. Rearrangements were called productive when the CDR3 lacked stop codons and stayed in frame with V and J; all others were non-productive. Following IMGT convention, CDR3 was defined as the stretch from the second conserved V-encoded cysteine to the conserved J-encoded phenylalanine. In an earlier analysis of approximately 500 of the donors, sequences lacking an unambiguous match to a single V gene segment were excluded. In an earlier analysis of several hundred of the donors, V segments were called functional above 56.7% productive rearrangements and were called segregating when the between-donor standard deviation exceeded 5%. A statistical classification framework was built to diagnose cytomegalovirus status from the catalog of TCR beta chain sequences. In a later analysis, V and J genes were assigned by comparing TCR nucleotide sequences against IMGT/GENE-DB human TR gene sequences. The TCRdist pipeline was used in a later analysis to assign CDR3 sequences and most-parsimonious VDJ recombination scenarios. In a later analysis, each TCR beta chain was defined by its CDR3 amino acid sequence together with its V-gene family, and reads without a unique V-gene family were excluded. A later analysis removed 600 or so highly shared, low-generation-probability nucleotide sequences to deal with suspected cross-contamination and a sequencing artifact. For each public chain, a later analysis derived a clonal expansion index from normalized ranks of inferred template counts within each repertoire. In a later analysis, generation probabilities were computed with a VDJ recombination model fitted to out-of-frame rearrangements, and the resulting probabilities were checked against IGoR. In a later analysis, TCR-TCR, TCR-HLA and TCR-CMV co-occurrence was scored with hypergeometric tests, and a repertoire-size bias correction was applied to TCR pairs. To estimate false discovery rates, a later analysis permuted the HLA or CMV assignments 20 times. A later analysis grouped co-occurring TCRs with DBSCAN, adding TCRdist sequence similarity when clustering within HLA-allele-positive subsets. Repertoires with fewer than 30,000 or more than 120,000 public chains, plus five repertoires with anomalous nucleotide sharing, were excluded from co-occurrence clustering. TCRdb took this table from immuneACCESS and kept in-frame rearrangements with V and J called. Such tables lack part of the clones; where checked against another copy, unresolved V genes explain under half of the gap, and the rest is unexplained. The V and J calls and the clone size are those of that table, but D and trimming were determined from the DNA. This sample lists 150,000 or so clones; approximately 80% were detected once. 5.6% of the sample comes from the top ten.

Study-wide findings and limitations: An earlier analysis of approximately 570 of the donors showed that most TCR beta V segments appeared in productive rearrangements either about 87% or about 30% of the time, which broadly matched IMGT annotations. Because HLA typing was missing for some donors at each locus, association tests included only the typed subset. Across donors, most TCR sequences were observed very rarely, whereas some public TCRs were present in many individuals. Assigning TCR associations to individual alleles was difficult when HLA alleles, especially DR and DQ, strongly co-occurred. The cohort was sequenced for TCR beta chains only, and without alpha or paired-chain data the features that could be detected were limited. At a false discovery rate of 0.05, a later analysis linked some 18,000 TCR beta sequences to specific HLA alleles. A total of 150 or so TCR beta chains were listed by the study as associated with cytomegalovirus. The classifier was reported to diagnose cytomegalovirus status with high specificity and sensitivity in both the original and validation cohorts. Immune exposure information for the cohort was limited to CMV serostatus. Correlated functional status among segregating V segments might reflect linkage disequilibrium, but an unknown experimental factor could not be ruled out. In a later analysis, HLA-associated TCR beta chains were found to be more clonally expanded and to have lower generation probabilities than equally common non-associated chains. According to the authors, the approach could potentially be generalized to other disease states and immunological phenotypes. In a later analysis, most CMV-associated TCR beta chains were found to appear HLA-restricted, with HLA associations seemingly driven largely by CMV exposure. Because the 87-base-pair reads could not distinguish some IMGT-functional V segments, including TRBV6-2 and TRBV6-3, those segments were excluded. Compared with the approximately 670-donor mean, donors in an Asian-associated ancestry cluster had fewer N-insertions in productive TCRs, according to a later genetic analysis. Presence/absence analyses assumed roughly uniform sequencing depth across donors, an assumption that may not hold. An association between a missense DCLRE1C variant and V-gene and J-gene trimming of TCR beta chains was found in a later genetic analysis and replicated in an independent cohort. A cluster of highly shared sequence variants was judged likely to represent a technical artifact of the sequencing pipeline. Several of the top co-occurrence clusters appeared to be linked to parvovirus B19, influenza, CMV and Epstein-Barr virus, according to a later analysis. In a later analysis, the rate of TCR association differed among HLA loci, with DRB1 alleles having the most associated TCRs and HLA-C alleles having the fewest. In vitro tests confirmed that three of the cytomegalovirus-associated TCR beta chains recognize cytomegalovirus antigens. The earlier analysis of nearly 600 of the donors excluded over 15 rarely observed V segments, including chromosome 9 orphons, because counts were too low. A further reported finding was that TCR beta sequences accurately predicted the HLA-A and HLA-B alleles for most subjects in the first cohort.

The CDR3 holds 13 amino acids from the cysteine to the phenylalanine. CDR3 DNA is the only sequence kept; it has 39 bases, read in frame from the first base. Cut back by 0 bases and 9 bases, the V and J ends lie 9 bases apart. As encoded in the germline V gene, CDR1 is SGHTA while CDR2 is FQGTGA. The specimen sequenced was PBMCs. The receptor was isolated from a woman between 35 and 50 years old in good health and CMV-seropositive. This sequence uses TRBV7-3 and TRBJ2-1; no D gene is confidently identified. The CDR3 sequence is CASSLTPLSEQFF. The DNA sequence reads TGTGCCAGCAGCTTAACCCCCCTCAGTGAGCAGTTCTTC.